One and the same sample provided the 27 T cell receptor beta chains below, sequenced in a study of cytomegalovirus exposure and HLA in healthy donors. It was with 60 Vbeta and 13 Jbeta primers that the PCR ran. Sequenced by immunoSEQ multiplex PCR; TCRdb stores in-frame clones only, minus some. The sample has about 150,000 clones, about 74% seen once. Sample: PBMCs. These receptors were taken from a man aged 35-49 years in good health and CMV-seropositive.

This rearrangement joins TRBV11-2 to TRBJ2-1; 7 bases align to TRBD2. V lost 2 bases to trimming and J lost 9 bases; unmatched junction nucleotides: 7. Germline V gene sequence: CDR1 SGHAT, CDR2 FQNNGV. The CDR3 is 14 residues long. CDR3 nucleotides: TGTGCCAGCAGCTTAATGAGCGGGATCAGTGAGCAGTTCTTC. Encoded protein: CASSLMSGISEQFF.

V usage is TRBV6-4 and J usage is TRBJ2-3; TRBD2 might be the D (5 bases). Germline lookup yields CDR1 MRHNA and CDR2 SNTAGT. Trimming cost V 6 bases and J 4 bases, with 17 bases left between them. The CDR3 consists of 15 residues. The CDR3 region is CASSPRGGASDTQYF. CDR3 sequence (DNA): TGTGCCAGCAGCCCCCGCGGAGGAGCCTCAGATACGCAGTATTTT.

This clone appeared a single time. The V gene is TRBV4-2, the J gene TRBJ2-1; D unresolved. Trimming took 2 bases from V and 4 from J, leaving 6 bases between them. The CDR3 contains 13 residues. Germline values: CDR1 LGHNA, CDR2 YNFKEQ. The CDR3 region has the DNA TGTGCCAGCAGCCAACACGGTTACAATGAGCAGTTCTTC. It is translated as CASSQHGYNEQFF.

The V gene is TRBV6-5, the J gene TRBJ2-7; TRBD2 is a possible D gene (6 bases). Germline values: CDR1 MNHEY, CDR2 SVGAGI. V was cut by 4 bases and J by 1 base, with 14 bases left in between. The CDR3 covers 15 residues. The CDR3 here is CASSSQAGWSYEQYF. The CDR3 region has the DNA TGTGCCAGCAGTTCCCAGGCGGGATGGTCCTACGAGCAGTACTTC.

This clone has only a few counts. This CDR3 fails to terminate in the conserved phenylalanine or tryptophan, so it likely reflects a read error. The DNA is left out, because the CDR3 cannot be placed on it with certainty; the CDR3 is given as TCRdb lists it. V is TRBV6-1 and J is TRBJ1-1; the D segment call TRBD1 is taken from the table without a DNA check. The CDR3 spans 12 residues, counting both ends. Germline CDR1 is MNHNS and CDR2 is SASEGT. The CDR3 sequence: CASSESRDRPNL.

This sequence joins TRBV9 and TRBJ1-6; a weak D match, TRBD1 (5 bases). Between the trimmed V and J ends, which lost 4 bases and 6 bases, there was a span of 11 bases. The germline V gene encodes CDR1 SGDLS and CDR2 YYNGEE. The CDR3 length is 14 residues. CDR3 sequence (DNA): TGTGCCAGCAGCCCCGGACACTCTAATTCACCCCTCCACTTT. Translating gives CASSPGHSNSPLHF. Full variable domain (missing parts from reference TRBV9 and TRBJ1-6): DSGVTQTPKHLITATGQRVTLRCSPRSGDLSVYWYQQSLDQGLQFLIQYYNGEERAKGNILERFSAQQFPDLHSELNLSSLELGDSALYFCASSPGHSNSPLHFGNGTRLTVT.

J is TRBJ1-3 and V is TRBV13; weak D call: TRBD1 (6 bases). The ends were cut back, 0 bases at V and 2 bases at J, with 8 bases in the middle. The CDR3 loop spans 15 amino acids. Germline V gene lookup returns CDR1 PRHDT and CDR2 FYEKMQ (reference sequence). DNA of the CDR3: TGTGCCAGCAGCTTAGGCAACAGGGCTGGAAACACCATATATTTT. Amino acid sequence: CASSLGNRAGNTIYF.

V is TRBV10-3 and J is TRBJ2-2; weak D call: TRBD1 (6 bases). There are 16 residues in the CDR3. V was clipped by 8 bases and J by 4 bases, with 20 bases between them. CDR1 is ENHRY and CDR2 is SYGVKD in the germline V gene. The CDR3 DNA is TGTGCCATCCGGATTAGGGGGATGAGGGGCACCGGGGAGCTGTTTTTT. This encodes CAIRIRGMRGTGELFF.

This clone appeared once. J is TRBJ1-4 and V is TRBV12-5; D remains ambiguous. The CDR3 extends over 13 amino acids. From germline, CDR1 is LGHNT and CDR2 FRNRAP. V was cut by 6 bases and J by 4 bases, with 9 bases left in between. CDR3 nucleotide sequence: TGTGCTAGTGGCCCTTCAGATAATGAAAAACTGTTTTTT. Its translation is CASGPSDNEKLFF.

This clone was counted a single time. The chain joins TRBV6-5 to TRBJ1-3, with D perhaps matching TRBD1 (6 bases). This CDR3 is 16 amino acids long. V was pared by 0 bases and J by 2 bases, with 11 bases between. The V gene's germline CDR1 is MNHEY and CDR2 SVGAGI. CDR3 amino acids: CASSYSTQGAGNTIYF. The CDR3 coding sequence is TGTGCCAGCAGTTACTCGACACAGGGAGCTGGAAACACCATATATTTT.

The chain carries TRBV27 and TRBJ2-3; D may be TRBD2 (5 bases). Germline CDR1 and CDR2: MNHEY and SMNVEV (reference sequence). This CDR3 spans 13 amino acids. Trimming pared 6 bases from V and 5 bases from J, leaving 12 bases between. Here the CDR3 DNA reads TGTGCCAGCAGGAGCGGCTACAGAGATACGCAGTATTTT. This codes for CASRSGYRDTQYF.

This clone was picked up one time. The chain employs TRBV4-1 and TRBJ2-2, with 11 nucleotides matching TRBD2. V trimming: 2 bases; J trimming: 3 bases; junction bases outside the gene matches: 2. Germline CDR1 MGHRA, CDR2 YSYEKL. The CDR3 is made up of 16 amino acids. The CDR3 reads CASSQNSGRDTGELFF. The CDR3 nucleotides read TGCGCCAGCAGCCAAAATAGCGGGAGGGACACCGGGGAGCTGTTTTTT.

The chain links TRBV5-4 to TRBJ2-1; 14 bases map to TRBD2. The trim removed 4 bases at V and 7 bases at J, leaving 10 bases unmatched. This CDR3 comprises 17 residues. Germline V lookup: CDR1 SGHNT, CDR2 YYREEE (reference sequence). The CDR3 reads CASSTGLAGGYYNEQFF. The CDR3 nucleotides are TGTGCCAGCAGCACCGGACTAGCGGGAGGCTACTATAATGAGCAGTTCTTC.

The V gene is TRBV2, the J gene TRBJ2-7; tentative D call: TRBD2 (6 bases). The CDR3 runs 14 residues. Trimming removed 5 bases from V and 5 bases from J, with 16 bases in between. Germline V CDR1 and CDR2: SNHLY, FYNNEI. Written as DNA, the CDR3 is TGTGCCAGCAGTATGTACGGGAGTCAGGACGAGCAGTACTTC. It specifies CASSMYGSQDEQYF.

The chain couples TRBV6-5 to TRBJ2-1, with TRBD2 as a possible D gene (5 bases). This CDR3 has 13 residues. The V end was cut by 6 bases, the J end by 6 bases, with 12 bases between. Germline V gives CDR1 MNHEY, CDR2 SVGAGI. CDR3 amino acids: CASRRRVGNEQFF. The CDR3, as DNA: TGTGCCAGCAGGAGGCGGGTAGGCAATGAGCAGTTCTTC.

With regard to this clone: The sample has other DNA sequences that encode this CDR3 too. The CDR3 here is CASSVSGSSYNEQFF. CDR3 in DNA: TGTGCCAGCAGCGTTAGCGGGAGCTCCTACAATGAGCAGTTCTTC. The chain carries TRBV9 and TRBJ2-1, with 9 bases identical to TRBD2. V lost 2 bases to trimming and J lost 0 bases; unmatched junction nucleotides: 0. CDR3 length: 15 amino acids. Germline-derived CDR1 and CDR2 are SGDLS and YYNGEE.

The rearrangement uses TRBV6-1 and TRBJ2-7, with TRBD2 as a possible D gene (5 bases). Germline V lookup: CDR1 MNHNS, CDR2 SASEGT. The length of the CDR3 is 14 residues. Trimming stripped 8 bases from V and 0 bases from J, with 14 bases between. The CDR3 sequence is CASVREGISYEQYF. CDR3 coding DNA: TGTGCCAGCGTGAGAGAGGGTATCTCCTACGAGCAGTACTTC.

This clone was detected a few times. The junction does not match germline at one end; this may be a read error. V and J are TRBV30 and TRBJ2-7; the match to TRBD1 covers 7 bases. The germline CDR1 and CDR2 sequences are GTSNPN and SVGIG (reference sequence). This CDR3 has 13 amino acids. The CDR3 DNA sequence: TGTGCCTGGGATCCGGGACAGTTCTACGGGCAGTACTTC. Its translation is CAWDPGQFYGQYF.

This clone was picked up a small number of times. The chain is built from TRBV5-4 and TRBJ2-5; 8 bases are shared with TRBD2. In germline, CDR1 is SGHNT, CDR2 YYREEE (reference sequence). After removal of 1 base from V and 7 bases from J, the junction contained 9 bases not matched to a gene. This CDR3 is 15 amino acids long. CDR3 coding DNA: TGTGCCAGCAGCTTGTCGGGGGGGGCCATGGGGACCCAGTACTTC. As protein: CASSLSGGAMGTQYF.

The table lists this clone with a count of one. DNA for the CDR3: TGTGCCAGCAGCGCCGCACGGGTCAACACTGAAGCTTTCTTT. Amino acid sequence: CASSAARVNTEAFF. The rearrangement uses TRBV9 and TRBJ1-1; D gene ambiguous. The CDR3 sequence is 14 residues long. Trimming stripped 3 bases from V and 2 bases from J, with 11 bases between. CDR1 is SGDLS, CDR2 YYNGEE, per germline.

The CDR3 coding sequence is TGTGCCAGCAGTCCCTACCCAAACAGGGGCACCGGGGAGCTGTTTTTT. The encoded protein is CASSPYPNRGTGELFF. This chain links TRBV28 with TRBJ2-2, with 7 positions matching TRBD1. With 5 bases clipped from V and 4 bases from J, the junction kept 10 bases outside the gene matches. The CDR3 consists of 16 residues. The germline gives CDR1 MDHEN, CDR2 SYDVKM.

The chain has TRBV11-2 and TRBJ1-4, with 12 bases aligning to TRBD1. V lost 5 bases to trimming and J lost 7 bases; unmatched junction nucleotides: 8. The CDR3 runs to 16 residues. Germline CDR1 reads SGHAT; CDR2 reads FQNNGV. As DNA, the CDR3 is TGTGCCAGCAGCCTTGGGACAGGGGGCTTCTTTGAAAAACTGTTTTTT. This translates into CASSLGTGGFFEKLFF.

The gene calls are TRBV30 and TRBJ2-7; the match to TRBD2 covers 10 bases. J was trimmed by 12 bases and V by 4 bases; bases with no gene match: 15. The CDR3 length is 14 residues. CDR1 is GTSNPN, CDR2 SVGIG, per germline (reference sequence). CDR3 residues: CAWTKEREGQLRYF. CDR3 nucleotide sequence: TGTGCCTGGACCAAAGAGCGGGAGGGCCAACTCCGGTACTTC. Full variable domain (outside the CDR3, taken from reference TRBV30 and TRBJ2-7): SQTIHQWPATLVQPVGSPLSLECTVEGTSNPNLYWYRQAAGRGLQLLFYSVGIGQISSEVPQNLSASRPQDRQFILSSKKLLLSDSGFYLCAWTKEREGQLRYFGPGTRLTVT.

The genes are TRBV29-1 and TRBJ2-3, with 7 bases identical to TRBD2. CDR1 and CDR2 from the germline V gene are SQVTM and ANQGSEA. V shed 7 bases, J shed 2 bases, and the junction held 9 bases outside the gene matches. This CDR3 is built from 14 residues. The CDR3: CSGQRGPDTDTQYF. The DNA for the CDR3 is TGCAGCGGACAGCGGGGCCCGGACACAGATACGCAGTATTTT.

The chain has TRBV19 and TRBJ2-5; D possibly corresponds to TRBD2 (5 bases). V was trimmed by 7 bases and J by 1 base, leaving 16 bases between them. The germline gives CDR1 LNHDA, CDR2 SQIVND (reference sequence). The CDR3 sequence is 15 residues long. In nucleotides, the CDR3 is TGTGCCAGTACCGCCGCGGGCGGGTTCCAAGAGACCCAGTACTTC. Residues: CASTAAGGFQETQYF.

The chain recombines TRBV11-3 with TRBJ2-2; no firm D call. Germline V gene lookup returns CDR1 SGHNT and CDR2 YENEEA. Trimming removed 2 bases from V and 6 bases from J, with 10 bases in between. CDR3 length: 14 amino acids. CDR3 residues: CASSLSWSPGELFF. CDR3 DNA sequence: TGTGCCAGCAGCTTAAGTTGGAGTCCCGGGGAGCTGTTTTTT.

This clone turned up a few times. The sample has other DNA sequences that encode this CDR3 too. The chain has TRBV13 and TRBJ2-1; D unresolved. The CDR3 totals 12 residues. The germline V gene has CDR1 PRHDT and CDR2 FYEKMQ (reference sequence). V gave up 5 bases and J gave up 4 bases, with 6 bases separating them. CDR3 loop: CASSRDYNEQFF. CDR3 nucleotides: TGTGCCAGCAGCCGCGATTACAATGAGCAGTTCTTC.